The sequence of this TCR beta chain was determined in a study of graft-versus-host responses after intestinal transplantation (dated by TCRdb to the early 2020s). The study in broad terms: Recipients received multivisceral, liver-intestinal, or isolated intestinal transplants. Anti-thymocyte globulin induction was given to all recipients, followed by maintenance tacrolimus and steroids for 2 to 3 years. After intestinal transplantation, graft-versus-host and host-versus-graft alloreactive T cell clones were followed in the graft, circulation and bone marrow using bulk TCR-beta CDR3 sequencing. To identify alloreactive clones, pre-transplant mixed lymphocyte reaction products were sequenced and compared with unstimulated pre-transplant donor and recipient T cells. The cohort enrolled under 25 intestinal transplant recipients including one retransplant, and a few patients lacking pretransplant specimens were excluded. A peak of at least 4% donor T cells among recipient peripheral blood mononuclear cells was the definition used for donor T cell macrochimerism. Rather than being sequenced by the commercial service, samples from a few later patients were sequenced in-house on an Illumina MiSeq and processed with MiXCR.

Overall study outcomes, separate from this receptor: In the allografts of patients with donor T cell macrochimerism, GvH to HvG T cell clonal ratios were high. GvH clones were found in recipient bone marrow, and some of the GvH clones appeared earlier in ileal mucosa or blood, which is consistent with an intestinal mucosal origin. Early after transplant, peak levels of circulating GvH clones were associated with declines in HvG clones. The conclusions were limited by the relatively low number and heterogeneity of the intestinal transplant patients.

A word on this clone: Its cognate antigen has yet to be identified. Base qualities are not at hand, and no much larger clone is one base apart.

Libraries came from the immunoSEQ multiplex PCR assay. For most patients, genomic DNA was isolated with the Qiagen DNeasy Blood and Tissue Kit and shipped frozen to Adaptive Biotechnologies for TCR sequencing. Adaptive Biotechnologies carried out high-throughput TCR-beta CDR3 sequencing of genomic DNA for most patients. The authors' analysis ran thus. TCR sequencing data were retrieved from Adaptive's ImmunoSEQ software for 15 to 20 patients, whereas three other patients were processed with MiXCR and VDJtools. CD4 versus CD8 sorting errors were corrected by removing sequences found in both subsets at a frequency ratio below 5:1. CDR3 nucleotide sequences shared between donor and recipient were removed because their origin could not be assigned. Alloreactive clones required at least 2-fold expansion over unstimulated cells and minimum CFSE-low frequency of 0.002% (template counts) or 0.001% (read counts). Mappable clones were those detected in sequenced pre-transplant spleen, lymph node, or MLR CFSE-low populations of the donor or recipient. Cumulative frequency of alloreactive clones was calculated as a percentage of all sequences weighted by copy number. The table comes from immuneACCESS by way of TCRdb, which keeps in-frame sequences with V and J called. Part of the clones is missing from these tables; in studies checked, under half for an unresolved V gene and the rest for unknown reasons. D and trimming come from the DNA, and the V and J calls and clone size come from that table. This sample has 130,000 to 150,000 clones in its table, and around nine tenths of those were observed once. Clones ranked in the top ten supply roughly 0.19% of the sample.

Taken with the paper, the label for time point translates to: cells obtained before transplantation from donor or recipient. CD3+CD4+ and CD3+CD8+ populations were FACS-sorted from unstimulated pre-transplant donor and recipient cells taken from spleen or lymph nodes. V is cut by 4 bases and J by 6 bases, and the space between the germline ends is 18 bases. Reading from cysteine to phenylalanine, the CDR3 counts 16 amino acids. Just CDR3 DNA is preserved here, 48 bases in frame from base 1. The chain couples TRBV23-1 to TRBJ2-2; the best D guess is TRBD1, with 6 bases matching. TRBV23-1 qualifies as an ORF whose function is uncertain. The sequence was collected from a human donor who received an intestinal transplant. This specimen consisted of unstimulated CD4+ T cells sorted from spleen or lymph node cells, obtained before intestinal transplant. The DNA sequence reads TGCGCCAGCAGTCCCCTACCAGGGGATGGGGCCGGGGAGCTGTTTTTT. It codes for CASSPLPGDGAGELFF.